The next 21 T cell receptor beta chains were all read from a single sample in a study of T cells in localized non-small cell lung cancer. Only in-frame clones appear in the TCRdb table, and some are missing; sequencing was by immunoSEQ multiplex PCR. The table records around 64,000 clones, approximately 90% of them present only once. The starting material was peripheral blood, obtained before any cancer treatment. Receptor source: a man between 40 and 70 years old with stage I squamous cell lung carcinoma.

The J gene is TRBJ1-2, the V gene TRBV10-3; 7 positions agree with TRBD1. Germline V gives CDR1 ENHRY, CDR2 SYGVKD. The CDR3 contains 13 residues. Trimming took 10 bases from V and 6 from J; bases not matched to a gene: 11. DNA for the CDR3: TGTGCCAGCACCACCGGGACAGCTAATGGCTACACCTTC. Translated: CASTTGTANGYTF.

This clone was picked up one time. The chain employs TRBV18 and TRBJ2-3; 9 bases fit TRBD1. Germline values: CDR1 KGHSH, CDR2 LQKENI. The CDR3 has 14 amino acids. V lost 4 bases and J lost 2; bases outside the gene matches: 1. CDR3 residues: CASSRTGATDTQYF. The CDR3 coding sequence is TGTGCCAGCTCACGGACAGGGGCCACAGATACGCAGTATTTT.

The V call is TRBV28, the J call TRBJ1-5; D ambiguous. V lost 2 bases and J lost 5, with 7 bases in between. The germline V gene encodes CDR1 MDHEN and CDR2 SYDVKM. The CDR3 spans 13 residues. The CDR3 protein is CASSLTEYQPQHF. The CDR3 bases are TGTGCCAGCAGTTTAACAGAGTATCAGCCCCAGCATTTT.

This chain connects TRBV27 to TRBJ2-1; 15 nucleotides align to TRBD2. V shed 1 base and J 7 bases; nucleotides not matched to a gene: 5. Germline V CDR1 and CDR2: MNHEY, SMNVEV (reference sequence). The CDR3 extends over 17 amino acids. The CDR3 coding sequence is TGTGCCAGCAGTTTATTCCGGACTAGCGGGAGGGGGAATGAGCAGTTCTTC. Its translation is CASSLFRTSGRGNEQFF.

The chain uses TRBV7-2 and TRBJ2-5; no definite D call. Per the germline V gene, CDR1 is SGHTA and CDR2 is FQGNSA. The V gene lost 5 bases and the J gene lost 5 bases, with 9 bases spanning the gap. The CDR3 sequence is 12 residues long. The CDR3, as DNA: TGTGCCAGCAGCAGATATCGGGAGACCCAGTACTTC. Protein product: CASSRYRETQYF.

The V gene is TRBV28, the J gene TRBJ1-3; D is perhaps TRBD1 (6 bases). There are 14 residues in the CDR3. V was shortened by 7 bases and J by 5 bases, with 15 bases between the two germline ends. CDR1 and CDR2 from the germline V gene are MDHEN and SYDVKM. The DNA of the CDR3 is TGTGCCAGCATTAACCGGGACAACAGAAACACCATATATTTT. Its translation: CASINRDNRNTIYF. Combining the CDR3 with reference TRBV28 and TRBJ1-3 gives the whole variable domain DVKVTQSSRYLVKRTGEKVFLECVQDMDHENMFWYRQDPGLGLRLIYFSYDVKMKEKGDIPEGYSVSREKKERFSLILESASTNQTSMYLCASINRDNRNTIYFGEGSWLTVV.

Here the CDR3 reads CASSRAGGRDEQYF. CDR3 coding DNA: TGTGCCAGCTCCCGAGCGGGAGGGAGGGACGAGCAGTACTTC. The chain has TRBV18 and TRBJ2-7; 10 nucleotides line up with TRBD2. CDR3 length: 14 amino acids. Unmatched junction bases numbered 7, after V lost 6 bases and J lost 5 bases. Looked up from germline, CDR1 is KGHSH and CDR2 is LQKENI.

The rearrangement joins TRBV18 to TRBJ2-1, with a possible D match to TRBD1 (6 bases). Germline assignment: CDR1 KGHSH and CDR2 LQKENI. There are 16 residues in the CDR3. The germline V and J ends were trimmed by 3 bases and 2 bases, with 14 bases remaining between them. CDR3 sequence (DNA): TGTGCCAGCTCACCCGCCGGGACAACAACCTACAATGAGCAGTTCTTC. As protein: CASSPAGTTTYNEQFF.

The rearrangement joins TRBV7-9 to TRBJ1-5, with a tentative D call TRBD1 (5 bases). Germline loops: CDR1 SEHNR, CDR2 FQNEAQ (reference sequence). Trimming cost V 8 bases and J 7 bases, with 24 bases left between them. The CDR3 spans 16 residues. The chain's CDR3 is CASPCPGQPPYQPQHF. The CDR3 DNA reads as TGTGCCAGCCCCTGCCCAGGACAACCTCCATACCAGCCCCAGCATTTT.

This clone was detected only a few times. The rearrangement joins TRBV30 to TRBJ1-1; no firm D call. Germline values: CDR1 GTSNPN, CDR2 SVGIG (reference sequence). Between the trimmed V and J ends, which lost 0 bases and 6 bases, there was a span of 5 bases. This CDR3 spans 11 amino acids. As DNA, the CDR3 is TGTGCCTGGAGTGTATCCCCTGAAGCTTTCTTT. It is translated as CAWSVSPEAFF.

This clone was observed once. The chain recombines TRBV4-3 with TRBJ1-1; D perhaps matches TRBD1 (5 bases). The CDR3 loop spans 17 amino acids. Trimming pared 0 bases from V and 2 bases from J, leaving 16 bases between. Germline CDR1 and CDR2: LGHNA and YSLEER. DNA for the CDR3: TGCGCCAGCAGCCAAGATTTCGGGGGATCGGGAAACACTGAAGCTTTCTTT. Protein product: CASSQDFGGSGNTEAFF.

The CDR3 loop reads CASRLAGLSHEQFF. The CDR3 region has the DNA TGTGCCAGCAGACTAGCGGGATTAAGTCATGAGCAGTTCTTC. The chain has TRBV27 and TRBJ2-1; 10 bases agree with TRBD2. This CDR3 is built from 14 residues. Trimming took 6 bases from V and 8 from J; bases not matched to a gene: 7. CDR1 MNHEY and CDR2 SMNVEV come from the germline V gene (reference sequence).

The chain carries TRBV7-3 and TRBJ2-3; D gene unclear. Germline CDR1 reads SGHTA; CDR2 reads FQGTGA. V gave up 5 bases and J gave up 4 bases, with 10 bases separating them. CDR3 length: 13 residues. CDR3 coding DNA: TGTGCCAGCAGCCCAGAGCTCGCAGATACGCAGTATTTT. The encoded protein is CASSPELADTQYF.

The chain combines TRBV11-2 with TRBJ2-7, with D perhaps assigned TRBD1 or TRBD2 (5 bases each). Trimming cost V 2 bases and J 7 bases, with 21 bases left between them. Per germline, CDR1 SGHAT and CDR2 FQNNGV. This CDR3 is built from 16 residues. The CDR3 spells CASSLLSGPGIGEQYF. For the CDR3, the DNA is TGTGCCAGCAGCTTATTGAGCGGACCAGGGATTGGGGAGCAGTACTTC.

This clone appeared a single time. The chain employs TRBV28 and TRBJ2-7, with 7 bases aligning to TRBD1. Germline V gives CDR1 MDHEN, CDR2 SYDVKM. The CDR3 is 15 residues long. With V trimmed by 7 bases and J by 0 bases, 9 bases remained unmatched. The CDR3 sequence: CASILAGGRSYEQYF. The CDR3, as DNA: TGTGCCAGCATCCTGGCAGGGGGACGCTCCTACGAGCAGTACTTC. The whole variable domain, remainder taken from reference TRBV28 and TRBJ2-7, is DVKVTQSSRYLVKRTGEKVFLECVQDMDHENMFWYRQDPGLGLRLIYFSYDVKMKEKGDIPEGYSVSREKKERFSLILESASTNQTSMYLCASILAGGRSYEQYFGPGTRLTVT.

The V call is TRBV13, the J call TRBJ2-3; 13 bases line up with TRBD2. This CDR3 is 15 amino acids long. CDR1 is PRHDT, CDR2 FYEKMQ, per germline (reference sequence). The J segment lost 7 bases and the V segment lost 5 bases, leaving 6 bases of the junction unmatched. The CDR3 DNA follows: TGTGCCAGCAGCCCCGGGACTAGCGGGGCTTATACGCAGTATTTT. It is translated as CASSPGTSGAYTQYF.

CDR3 bases: TGTGCCAGCAAAGGAATTCGAAGCGGCTCCTACGAGCAGTACTTC. This translates into CASKGIRSGSYEQYF. The V gene is TRBV11-2, the J gene TRBJ2-7, with a possible D match to TRBD2 (5 bases). Trimming shortened V by 7 bases and J by 0 bases, and 16 bases separated the two germline ends. This CDR3 comprises 15 residues. CDR1 and CDR2 from the germline V gene are SGHAT and FQNNGV.

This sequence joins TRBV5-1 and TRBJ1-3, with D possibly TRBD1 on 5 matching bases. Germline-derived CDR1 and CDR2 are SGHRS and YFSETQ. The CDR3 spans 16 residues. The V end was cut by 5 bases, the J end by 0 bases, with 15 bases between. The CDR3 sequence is CASRRGDGRSGNTIYF. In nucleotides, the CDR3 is TGCGCCAGCAGACGCGGGGACGGCCGCTCTGGAAACACCATATATTTT. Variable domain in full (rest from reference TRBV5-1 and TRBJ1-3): KAGVTQTPRYLIKTRGQQVTLSCSPISGHRSVSWYQQTPGQGLQFLFEYFSETQRNKGNFPGRFSGRQFSNSRSEMNVSTLELGDSALYLCASRRGDGRSGNTIYFGEGSWLTVV.

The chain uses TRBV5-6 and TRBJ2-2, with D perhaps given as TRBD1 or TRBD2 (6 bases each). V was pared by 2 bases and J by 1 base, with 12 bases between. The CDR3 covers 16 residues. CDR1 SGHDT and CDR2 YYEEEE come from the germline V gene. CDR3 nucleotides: TGTGCCAGCAGCTTCGTCGGGGGCGAGAACACCGGGGAGCTGTTTTTT. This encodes CASSFVGGENTGELFF.

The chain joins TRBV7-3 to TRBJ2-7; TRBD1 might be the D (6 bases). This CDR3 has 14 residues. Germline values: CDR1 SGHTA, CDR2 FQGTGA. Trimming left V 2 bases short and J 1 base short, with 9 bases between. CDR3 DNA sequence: TGTGCCAGCAGCTTATGGGACAATTCCTACGAGCAGTACTTC. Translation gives CASSLWDNSYEQYF.

CDR3 region: CASSQLVGVETQYF. CDR3 coding DNA: TGTGCCAGCAGTCAACTAGTGGGAGTTGAGACCCAGTACTTC. The V call is TRBV27, the J call TRBJ2-5; possible D gene TRBD2, 5 bases. Germline-derived CDR1 and CDR2 are MNHEY and SMNVEV (reference sequence). V lost 5 bases and J lost 5, with 15 bases in between. The CDR3 is 14 residues long.